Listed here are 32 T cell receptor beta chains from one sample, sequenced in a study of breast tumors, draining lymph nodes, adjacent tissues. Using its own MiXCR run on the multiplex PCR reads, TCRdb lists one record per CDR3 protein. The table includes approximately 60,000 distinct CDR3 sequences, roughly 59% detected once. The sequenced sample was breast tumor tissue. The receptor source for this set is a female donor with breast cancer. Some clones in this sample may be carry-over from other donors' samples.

CDR3 in DNA: TGCAGTCAGACTAGCGGGAGTACCAGCTCCTACAATGAGCAGTTCTTC. It specifies CSQTSGSTSSYNEQFF. The chain couples TRBV20-1 to TRBJ2-1, with 12 bases that match TRBD2. Germline V CDR1 and CDR2: DFQATT, SNEGSKA (reference sequence). This CDR3 region has 16 residues. The ends lost 8 bases at V and 0 bases at J; junction bases unmatched: 8.

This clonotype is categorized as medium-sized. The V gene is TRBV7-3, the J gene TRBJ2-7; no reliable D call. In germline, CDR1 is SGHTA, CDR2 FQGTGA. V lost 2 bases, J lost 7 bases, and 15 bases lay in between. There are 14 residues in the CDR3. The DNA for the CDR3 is TGTGCCAGCAGCTTAGGGCCCACAGATGGAGAGCAGTACTTC. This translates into CASSLGPTDGEQYF. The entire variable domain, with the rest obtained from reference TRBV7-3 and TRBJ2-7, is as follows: GAGVSQTPSNKVTEKGKYVELRCDPISGHTALYWYRQSLGQGPEFLIYFQGTGAADDSGLPNDRFFAVRPEGSVSTLKIQRTERGDSAVYLCASSLGPTDGEQYFGPGTRLTVT.

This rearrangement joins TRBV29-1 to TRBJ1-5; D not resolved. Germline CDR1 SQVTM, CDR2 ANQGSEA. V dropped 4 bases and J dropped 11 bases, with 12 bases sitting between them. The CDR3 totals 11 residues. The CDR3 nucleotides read TGCAGCGTTGTTTACTCGGGGACCCAGCATTTT. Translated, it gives CSVVYSGTQHF.

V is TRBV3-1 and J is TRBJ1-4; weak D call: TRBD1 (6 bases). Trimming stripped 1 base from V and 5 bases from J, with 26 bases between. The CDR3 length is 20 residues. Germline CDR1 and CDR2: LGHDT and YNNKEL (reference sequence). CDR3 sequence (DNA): TGTGCCAGCAGCCAAGTGATTGGGGGGGCCGCCATGGGGGGGAATGAAAAACTGTTTTTT. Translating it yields CASSQVIGGAAMGGNEKLFF. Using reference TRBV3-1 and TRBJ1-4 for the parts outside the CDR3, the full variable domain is DTAVSQTPKYLVTQMGNDKSIKCEQNLGHDTMYWYKQDSKKFLKIMFSYNNKELIINETVPNRFSPKSPDKAHLNLHINSLELGDSAVYFCASSQVIGGAAMGGNEKLFFGSGTQLSVL.

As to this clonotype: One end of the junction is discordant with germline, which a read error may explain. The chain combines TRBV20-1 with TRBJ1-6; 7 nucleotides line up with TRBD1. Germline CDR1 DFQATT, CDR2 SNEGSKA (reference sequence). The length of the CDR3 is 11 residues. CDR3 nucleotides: TGCAGCCCCAGGGGGGAATCGCCCCTCCTCTTT. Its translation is CSPRGESPLLF.

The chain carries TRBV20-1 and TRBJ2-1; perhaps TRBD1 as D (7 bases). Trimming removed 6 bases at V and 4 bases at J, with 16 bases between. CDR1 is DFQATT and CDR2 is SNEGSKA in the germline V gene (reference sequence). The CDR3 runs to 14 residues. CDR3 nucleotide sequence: TGCAGTGCGACAGGGACTGGCGGGTACAATGAGCAGTTCTTC. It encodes CSATGTGGYNEQFF.

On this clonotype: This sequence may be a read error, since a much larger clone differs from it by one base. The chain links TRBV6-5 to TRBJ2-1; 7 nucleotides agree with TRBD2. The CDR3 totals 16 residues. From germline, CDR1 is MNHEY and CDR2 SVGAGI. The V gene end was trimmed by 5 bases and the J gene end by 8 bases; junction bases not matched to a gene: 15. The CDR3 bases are TGTGCCAGCAGTACCCCGCGGGGCCCGAGCGGGGATGAGCAGTTCTTC. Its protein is CASSTPRGPSGDEQFF.

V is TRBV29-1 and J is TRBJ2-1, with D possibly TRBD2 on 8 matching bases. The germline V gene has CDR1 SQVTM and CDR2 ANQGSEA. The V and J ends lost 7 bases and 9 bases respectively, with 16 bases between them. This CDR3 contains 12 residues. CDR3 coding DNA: TGCAGCGGCTTAGCGGGGACAGTTGAGCAGTTCTTC. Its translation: CSGLAGTVEQFF.

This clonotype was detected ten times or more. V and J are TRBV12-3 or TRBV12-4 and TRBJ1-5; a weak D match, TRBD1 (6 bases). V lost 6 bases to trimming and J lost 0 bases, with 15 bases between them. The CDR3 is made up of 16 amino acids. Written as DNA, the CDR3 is TGTGCCAGCAGCCCGAGGGGGTTCGATAGCAATCAGCCCCAGCATTTT. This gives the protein CASSPRGFDSNQPQHF.

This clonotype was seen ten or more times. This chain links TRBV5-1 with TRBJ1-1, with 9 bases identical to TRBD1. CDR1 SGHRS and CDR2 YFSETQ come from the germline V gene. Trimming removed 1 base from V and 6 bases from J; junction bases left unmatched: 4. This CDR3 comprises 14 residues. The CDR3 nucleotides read TGCGCCAGCAGCTTGAGGGGACAGGGATCTGAAGCTTTCTTT. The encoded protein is CASSLRGQGSEAFF.

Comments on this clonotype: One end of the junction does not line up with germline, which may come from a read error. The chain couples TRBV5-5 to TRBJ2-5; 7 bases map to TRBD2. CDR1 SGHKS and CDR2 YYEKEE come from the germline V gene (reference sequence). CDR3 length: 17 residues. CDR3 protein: CVSSPGGGGRWHETQYF. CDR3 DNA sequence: TGTGTCAGCAGCCCGGGGGGTGGCGGGAGATGGCACGAGACCCAGTACTTC.

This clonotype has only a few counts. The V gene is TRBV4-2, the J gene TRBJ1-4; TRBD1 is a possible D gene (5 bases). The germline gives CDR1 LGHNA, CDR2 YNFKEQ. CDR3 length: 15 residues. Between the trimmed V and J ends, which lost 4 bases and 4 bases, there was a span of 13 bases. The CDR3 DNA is TGTGCCAGCAGCCGCGGGACCGCCGATAATGAAAAACTGTTTTTT. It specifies CASSRGTADNEKLFF.

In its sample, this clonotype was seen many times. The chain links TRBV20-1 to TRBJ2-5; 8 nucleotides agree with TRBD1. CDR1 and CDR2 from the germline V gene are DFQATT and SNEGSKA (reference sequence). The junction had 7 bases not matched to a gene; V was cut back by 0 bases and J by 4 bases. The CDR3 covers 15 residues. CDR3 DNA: TGCAGTGCTAGAGATCAGGGGGCTGGCGTAGAGACCCAGTACTTC. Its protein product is CSARDQGAGVETQYF.

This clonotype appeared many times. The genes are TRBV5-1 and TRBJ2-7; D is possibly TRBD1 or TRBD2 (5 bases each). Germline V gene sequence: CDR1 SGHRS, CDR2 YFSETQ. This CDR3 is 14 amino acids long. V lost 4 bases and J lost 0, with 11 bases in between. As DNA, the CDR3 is TGCGCCAGCAGCAGGGACGGACTCTCCTACGAGCAGTACTTC. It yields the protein CASSRDGLSYEQYF.

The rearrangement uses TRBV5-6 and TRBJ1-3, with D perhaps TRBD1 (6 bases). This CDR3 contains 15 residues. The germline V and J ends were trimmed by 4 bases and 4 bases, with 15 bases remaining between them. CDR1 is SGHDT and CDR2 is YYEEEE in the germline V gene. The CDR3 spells CASSSIDRTGNTIYF. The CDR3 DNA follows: TGTGCCAGCAGCAGCATTGACAGGACCGGAAACACCATATATTTT.

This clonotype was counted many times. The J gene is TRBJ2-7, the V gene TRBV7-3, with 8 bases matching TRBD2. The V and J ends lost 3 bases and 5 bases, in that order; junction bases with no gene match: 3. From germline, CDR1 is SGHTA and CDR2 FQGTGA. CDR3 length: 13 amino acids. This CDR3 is CASSFGGANEQYF. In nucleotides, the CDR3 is TGTGCCAGCAGCTTCGGGGGGGCCAACGAGCAGTACTTC.

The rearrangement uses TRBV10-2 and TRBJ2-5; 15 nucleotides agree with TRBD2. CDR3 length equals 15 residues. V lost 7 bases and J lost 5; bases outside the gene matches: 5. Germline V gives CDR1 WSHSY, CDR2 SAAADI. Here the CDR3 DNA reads TGCGCCAGCACCGGGACTAGCGGGGGGCTGGAGACCCAGTACTTC. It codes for CASTGTSGGLETQYF.

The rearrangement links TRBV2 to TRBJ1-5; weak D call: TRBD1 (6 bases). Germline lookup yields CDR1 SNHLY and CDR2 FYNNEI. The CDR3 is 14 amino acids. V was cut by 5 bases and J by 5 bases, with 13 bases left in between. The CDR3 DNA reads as TGTGCCAGCAGTCGGAGGGGGGCGTATCAGCCCCAGCATTTT. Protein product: CASSRRGAYQPQHF.

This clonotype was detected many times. The CDR3 reads CASSLVGGLKLREQYF. The CDR3 region has the DNA TGTGCCAGCAGCTTGGTTGGGGGACTCAAGCTTAGGGAGCAGTACTTC. The genes are TRBV5-8 and TRBJ2-7; D is perhaps TRBD2 (6 bases). V gave up 0 bases and J gave up 7 bases, with 20 bases separating them. The CDR3 consists of 16 residues. Germline V gene lookup returns CDR1 SGHTS and CDR2 YDEGEE.

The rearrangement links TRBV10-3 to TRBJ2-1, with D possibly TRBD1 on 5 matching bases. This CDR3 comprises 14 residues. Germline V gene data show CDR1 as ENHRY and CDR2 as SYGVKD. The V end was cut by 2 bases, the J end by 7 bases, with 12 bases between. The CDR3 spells CAISEVESGNEQFF. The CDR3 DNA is TGTGCCATCAGTGAGGTGGAGTCAGGGAATGAGCAGTTCTTC.

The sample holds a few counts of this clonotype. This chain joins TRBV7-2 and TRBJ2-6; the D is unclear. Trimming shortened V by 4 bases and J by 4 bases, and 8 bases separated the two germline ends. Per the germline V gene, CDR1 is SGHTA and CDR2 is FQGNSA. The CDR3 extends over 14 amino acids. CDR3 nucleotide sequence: TGTGCCAGCAGCTCTTCTGCGGGGGCCAACGTCCTGACTTTC. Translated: CASSSSAGANVLTF.

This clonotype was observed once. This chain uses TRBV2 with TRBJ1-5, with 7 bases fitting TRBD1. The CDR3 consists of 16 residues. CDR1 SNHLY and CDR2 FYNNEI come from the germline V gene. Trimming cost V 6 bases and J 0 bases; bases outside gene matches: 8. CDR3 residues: CASSYFHRGSNQPQHF. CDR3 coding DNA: TGTGCCAGCAGCTATTTCCACAGGGGTAGCAATCAGCCCCAGCATTTT.

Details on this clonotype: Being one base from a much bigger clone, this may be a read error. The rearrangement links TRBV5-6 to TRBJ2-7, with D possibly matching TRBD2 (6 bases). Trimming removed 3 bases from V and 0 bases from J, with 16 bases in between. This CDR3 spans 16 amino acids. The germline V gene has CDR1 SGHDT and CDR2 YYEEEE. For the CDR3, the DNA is TGTGCCAGCAGCTCCGACTTAGCGGTCGGCTCCTACGAGCAGTACTTC. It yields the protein CASSSDLAVGSYEQYF.

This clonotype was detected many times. This CDR3 reads CASRFDRGYSNQPQHF. The CDR3 coding sequence is TGTGCCAGCAGATTCGACAGGGGGTATAGCAATCAGCCCCAGCATTTT. The V gene is TRBV6-2 or TRBV6-3, the J gene TRBJ1-5; 9 bases fit TRBD1. Losses at the gene ends were 6 bases for V and 0 bases for J; bases not matched to a gene: 6. The germline gives CDR1 MNHEY, CDR2 SVGEGT. The CDR3 contains 16 residues.

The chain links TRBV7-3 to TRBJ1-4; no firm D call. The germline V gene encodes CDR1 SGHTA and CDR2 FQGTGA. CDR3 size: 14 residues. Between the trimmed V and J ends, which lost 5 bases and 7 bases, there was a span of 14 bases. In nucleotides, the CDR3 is TGTGCCAGCAGCCTGAGAGAAACAAGTGAAAAACTGTTTTTT. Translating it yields CASSLRETSEKLFF.

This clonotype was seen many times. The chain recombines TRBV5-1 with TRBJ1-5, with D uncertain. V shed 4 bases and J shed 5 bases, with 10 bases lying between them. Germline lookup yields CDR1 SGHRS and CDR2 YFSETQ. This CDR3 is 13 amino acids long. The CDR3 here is CASSQGQDQPQHF. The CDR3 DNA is TGCGCCAGCAGCCAAGGGCAGGATCAGCCCCAGCATTTT.

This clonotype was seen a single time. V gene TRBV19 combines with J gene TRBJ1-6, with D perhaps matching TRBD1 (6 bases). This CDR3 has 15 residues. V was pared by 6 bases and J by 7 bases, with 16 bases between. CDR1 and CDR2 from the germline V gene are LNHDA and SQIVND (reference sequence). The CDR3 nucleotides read TGTGCCAGTAGGCCCTGGGGGGGGCAAAATTCACCCCTCCACTTT. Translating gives CASRPWGGQNSPLHF.

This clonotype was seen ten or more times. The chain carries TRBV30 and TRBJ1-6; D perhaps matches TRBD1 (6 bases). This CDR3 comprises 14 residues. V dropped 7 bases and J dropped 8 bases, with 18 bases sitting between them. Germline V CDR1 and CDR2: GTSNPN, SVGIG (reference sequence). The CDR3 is CASQGRGTDSPLHF. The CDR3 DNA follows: TGTGCCTCTCAGGGGCGGGGCACGGATTCACCCCTCCACTTT.

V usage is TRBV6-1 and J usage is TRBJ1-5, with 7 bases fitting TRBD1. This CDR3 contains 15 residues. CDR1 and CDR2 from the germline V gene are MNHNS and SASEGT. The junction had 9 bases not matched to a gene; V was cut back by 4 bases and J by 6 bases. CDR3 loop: CASSATGVGSQPQHF. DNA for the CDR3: TGTGCCAGCAGTGCTACAGGGGTGGGCTCTCAGCCCCAGCATTTT.

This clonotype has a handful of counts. CDR3 coding DNA: TGTGCCAGCAGCCCCCGACAGGGTATAGCCAAAAACATTCAGTACTTC. Amino acids: CASSPRQGIAKNIQYF. The chain joins TRBV3-1 to TRBJ2-4; 7 bases fit TRBD1. The CDR3 loop spans 16 amino acids. The germline V gene has CDR1 LGHDT and CDR2 YNNKEL (reference sequence). With 4 bases clipped from V and 0 bases from J, the junction kept 6 bases outside the gene matches.

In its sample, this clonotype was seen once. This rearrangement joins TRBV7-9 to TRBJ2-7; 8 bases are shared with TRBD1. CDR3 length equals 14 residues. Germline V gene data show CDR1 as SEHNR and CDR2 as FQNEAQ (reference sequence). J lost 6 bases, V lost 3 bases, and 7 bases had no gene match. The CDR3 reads CASSLSGTGSEQYF. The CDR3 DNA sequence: TGTGCCAGCAGCTTGAGTGGGACAGGAAGCGAGCAGTACTTC.

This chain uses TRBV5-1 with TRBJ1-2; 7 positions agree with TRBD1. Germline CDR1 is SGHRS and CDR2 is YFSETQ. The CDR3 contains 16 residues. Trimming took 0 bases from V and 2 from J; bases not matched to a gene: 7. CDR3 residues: CASSLDGTAGNYGYTF. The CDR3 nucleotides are TGCGCCAGCAGCTTGGATGGGACAGCTGGAAACTATGGCTACACCTTC. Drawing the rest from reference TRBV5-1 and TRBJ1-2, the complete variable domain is KAGVTQTPRYLIKTRGQQVTLSCSPISGHRSVSWYQQTPGQGLQFLFEYFSETQRNKGNFPGRFSGRQFSNSRSEMNVSTLELGDSALYLCASSLDGTAGNYGYTFGSGTRLTVV.